These T cell receptor beta chains were read from a single sample in a study of T cell repertoires in cytomegalovirus infection. The antigens of these receptors remain unknown. TCRdb re-analysed the reads in MiXCR, keeping a single row per CDR3 protein. The top ten hold roughly two thirds of the sample, which has about 71,000 distinct CDR3 sequences, more than 20% seen once. This specimen consisted of CD8+ T cells from cultured PBMCs, obtained from culture after CMV antigen stimulation. The receptors derive from a human donor in good health (CMV status not recorded). Some clones in this sample may be carry-over from other donors' samples. CDR3s include the opening cysteine and the closing phenylalanine or tryptophan. A D gene is named only where the DNA matches it firmly. Only part of the rows carry a size: once, few, many, or a class if the clone is expanded.

size	V	D	J	DNA	CDR3
.	TRBV7-2	TRBD1	TRBJ1-5	TGTGCCAGCAGCTTGGAGACAGGGCTGTCCAGACAGCCCCAGCATTTT	CASSLETGLSRQPQHF
few	TRBV6-2/TRBV6-3	.	TRBJ2-1	TGTGCCAGCAGCCTTCGCGAGAGCTCCTACAATGAGCAGTTCTTC	CASSLRESSYNEQFF
.	TRBV25-1	.	TRBJ2-1	TGTGCCAGCAGTGAACAAACAGGTCCCAGCTCCTACAATGAGCAGTTCTTC	CASSEQTGPSSYNEQFF
.	TRBV9	.	TRBJ2-3	TGTGCCAGCAGCGTAGCGGGGCAGGATACGCAGTATTTT	CASSVAGQDTQYF
.	TRBV7-9	.	TRBJ2-3	TGTGCCAGCAGGGGGGACACCGCAGATACGCAGTATTTT	CASRGDTADTQYF
few	TRBV12-5	.	TRBJ1-4	TGTGCTAGTGGTTTGGGCCTCCGGACGGCAACTAATGAAAAACTGTTTTTT	CASGLGLRTATNEKLFF
few	TRBV7-6	.	TRBJ2-1	TGTGCCAGCAGCATCGGGTCTGGGGGGAATGAGCAGTTCTTC	CASSIGSGGNEQFF
.	TRBV7-9	.	TRBJ1-2	TGTGCCAGCAGCCGAGAGGACCCGGACGGATTCTATGGCTACACCTTC	CASSREDPDGFYGYTF
few	TRBV12-3/TRBV12-4	.	TRBJ2-1	TGTGCCAGCAGTTTAGCACGGAGCGGACTCTACAATGAGCAGTTCTTC	CASSLARSGLYNEQFF
few	TRBV19	.	TRBJ1-1	TGTGCCAGTAGTATCGGCACGATGAACACTGAAGCTTTCTTT	CASSIGTMNTEAFF
few	TRBV7-2	.	TRBJ2-7	TGTGCCAGCAGCTTAGGGCTAGCGAACTACGAGCAGTACTTC	CASSLGLANYEQYF
few	TRBV7-2	.	TRBJ1-6	TGTGCCAGCAGCTTAGGAGTTTATAATTCACCCCTCCACTTT	CASSLGVYNSPLHF
few	TRBV24-1	.	TRBJ2-4	TGTGCCACCAGTGATCCCACCCTCTCGACACTCGGTAGGGGAAAAAACATTCAGTACTTC	CATSDPTLSTLGRGKNIQYF
.	TRBV27	TRBD1	TRBJ1-6	TGTGCCAGCAGGGGACAGGATAATTCACCCCTCCACTTT	CASRGQDNSPLHF
few	TRBV6-6	TRBD2	TRBJ2-2	TGTGCCAGTTGCCCGACTAGCGGGGGGGCCACCGGGGAGCTGTTTTTT	CASCPTSGGATGELFF
many	TRBV4-1	TRBD1	TRBJ2-7	TGCGCCAGCAGCCAAGGTCCGGACAGGGTCACCTACGAGCAGTACTTC	CASSQGPDRVTYEQYF
few	TRBV7-8	TRBD2	TRBJ2-7	TGTGCCAGCAGCCCCCCTGGGGGGGAATCCTACGAGCAGTACTTC	CASSPPGGESYEQYF
.	TRBV12-3/TRBV12-4	.	TRBJ1-3	TGTGCCAGCAACGTCCGAGGGCAAGGAAACACCATATATTTT	CASNVRGQGNTIYF
.	TRBV6-5	.	TRBJ2-3	TGTGCCAGCAGCACAGGCACAGATACGCAGTATTTT	CASSTGTDTQYF
many	TRBV7-3	.	TRBJ2-2	TGTGCCAGCAGCTTACTACAGTCCGGGACAGGGGAGCTGTTTTTT	CASSLLQSGTGELFF
.	TRBV7-2	.	TRBJ2-7	TGTGCCAGCAGCTTCGAGGGGGGCGGGTCCTACGAGCAGTACTTC	CASSFEGGGSYEQYF
few	TRBV28	.	TRBJ2-3	TGTGCCAGCAGTCCCCTCCAGGGCACAGATACGCAGTATTTT	CASSPLQGTDTQYF
few	TRBV7-2	.	TRBJ2-3	TGTGCCAGCAGCTTAGGACGCGCAGATACGCAGTATTTT	CASSLGRADTQYF
few	TRBV6-2/TRBV6-3	TRBD1	TRBJ1-5	TGTGCCAGCAGTCGGGACAGGTCTCAGCCCCAGCATTTT	CASSRDRSQPQHF
few	TRBV6-2/TRBV6-3	TRBD2	TRBJ2-3	TGTGCCAGCAGTTCCACTAGCGGAAGCACAGATACGCAGTATTTT	CASSSTSGSTDTQYF
.	TRBV5-4	TRBD1	TRBJ1-1	TGTGCCAGCAGCGGCCGGGACAGGGTTGATCGCCACACTGAAGCTTTCTTT	CASSGRDRVDRHTEAFF
.	TRBV11-1	.	TRBJ1-1	TGTGCCAGCAGCTTAGAGGGGTCCCCGGGGCTGAACACTGAAGCTTTCTTT	CASSLEGSPGLNTEAFF
few	TRBV6-2/TRBV6-3	.	TRBJ2-1	TGTGCCAGCAGTCGACAGGTCCCCTTCAATGAGCAGTTCTTC	CASSRQVPFNEQFF
.	TRBV6-5	.	TRBJ2-1	TGTGCCAGCAGTAACCGCCGAAGCTCCTACAATGAGCAGTTCTTC	CASSNRRSSYNEQFF
.	TRBV7-9	TRBD1	TRBJ2-7	TGTGCCAGCAGCTTAGTAGCTGGACAGGGCCCCACGGAGCAGTACTTC	CASSLVAGQGPTEQYF
.	TRBV7-9	.	TRBJ2-1	TGTGCCAGCAGCTTAGCGGCAGGGATGGTTTCCTACAATGAGCAGTTCTTC	CASSLAAGMVSYNEQFF
.	TRBV6-1	TRBD2	TRBJ2-3	TGTGCCAGCAGTGAATACGGGCTAGCGGGGCCCGGGGATACGCAGTATTTT	CASSEYGLAGPGDTQYF
few	TRBV4-1	.	TRBJ2-3	TGCGCCAGCAGCCAAGATCCGGGGGGCACAGATACGCAGTATTTT	CASSQDPGGTDTQYF
.	TRBV5-6	TRBD2	TRBJ2-1	TGTGCCAGCAGCCCTTCGGGGGGACTCTCCTACAATGAGCAGTTCTTC	CASSPSGGLSYNEQFF
.	TRBV28	TRBD1	TRBJ1-6	TGTGCCAGCAGGGAGACAGGGACTAATTCACCCCTCCACTTT	CASRETGTNSPLHF
few	TRBV7-8	.	TRBJ1-5	TGTGCCAGCAGCTTAGGGGGGCGGGGTAGCAATCAGCCCCAGCATTTT	CASSLGGRGSNQPQHF
few	TRBV6-5	.	TRBJ1-1	TGTGCCAGCAGTTACTCGAAAGGGATGAACACTGAAGCTTTCTTT	CASSYSKGMNTEAFF
.	TRBV7-4	.	TRBJ2-5	TGTGCCAGCAGCACCTTCAGGGAGGACCAAGAGACCCAGTACTTC	CASSTFREDQETQYF
.	TRBV7-8	.	TRBJ1-4	TGTGCCAGCAGCTTAGGGGGTCGGGAAAAACTGTTTTTT	CASSLGGREKLFF
many	TRBV7-2	.	TRBJ2-5	TGTGCCAGCAGCGACTTAGGGGTAGGAGAGACCCAGTACTTC	CASSDLGVGETQYF
few	TRBV7-9	TRBD1	TRBJ2-2	TGTGCCAGCAGCGCAGACAGGGCCGCCGGGGAGCTGTTTTTT	CASSADRAAGELFF
few	TRBV7-2	.	TRBJ2-5	TGTGCCAGCAGCTTAAGGAGTGGAAGGGAGTACCAAGAGACCCAGTACTTC	CASSLRSGREYQETQYF